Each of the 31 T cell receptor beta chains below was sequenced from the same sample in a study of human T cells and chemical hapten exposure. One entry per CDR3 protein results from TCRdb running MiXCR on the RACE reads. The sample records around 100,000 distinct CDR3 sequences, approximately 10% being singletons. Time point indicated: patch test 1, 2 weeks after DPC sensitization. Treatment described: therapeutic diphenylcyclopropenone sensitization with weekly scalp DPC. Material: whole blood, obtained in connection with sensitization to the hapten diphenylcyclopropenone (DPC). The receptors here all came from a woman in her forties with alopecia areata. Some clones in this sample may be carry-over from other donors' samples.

The CDR3 nucleotides read TGTGCCAGCAGGAGGGACTACGGGAACACTGAAGCTTTCTTT. It codes for CASRRDYGNTEAFF. The rearrangement joins TRBV2 to TRBJ1-1; possibly TRBD1 for D (5 bases). V was clipped by 6 bases and J by 1 base, with 12 bases between them. The CDR3 length is 14 residues. The V gene's germline CDR1 is SNHLY and CDR2 FYNNEI.

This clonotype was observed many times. CDR3: CASSQGQGTYEQYF. CDR3 sequence (DNA): TGTGCCAGCAGCCAGGGACAGGGCACCTACGAGCAGTACTTC. V and J are TRBV4-2 and TRBJ2-7, with TRBD1 matching 9 bases. Germline CDR1 LGHNA, CDR2 YNFKEQ. This CDR3 has 14 residues. V was clipped by 3 bases and J by 2 bases; unmatched bases: 2.

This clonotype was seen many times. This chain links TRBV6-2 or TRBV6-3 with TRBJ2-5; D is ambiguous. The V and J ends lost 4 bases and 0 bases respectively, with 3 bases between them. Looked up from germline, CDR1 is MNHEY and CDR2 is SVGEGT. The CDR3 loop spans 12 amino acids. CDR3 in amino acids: CASSSYQETQYF. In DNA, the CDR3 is TGTGCCAGCAGTTCGTACCAAGAGACCCAGTACTTC.

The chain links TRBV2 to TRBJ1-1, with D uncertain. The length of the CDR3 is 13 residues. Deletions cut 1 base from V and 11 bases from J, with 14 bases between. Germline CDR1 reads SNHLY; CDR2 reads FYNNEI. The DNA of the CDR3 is TGTGCCAGCAGTGAAGGATCCCCCCGACCGGCTTTCTTT. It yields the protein CASSEGSPRPAFF.

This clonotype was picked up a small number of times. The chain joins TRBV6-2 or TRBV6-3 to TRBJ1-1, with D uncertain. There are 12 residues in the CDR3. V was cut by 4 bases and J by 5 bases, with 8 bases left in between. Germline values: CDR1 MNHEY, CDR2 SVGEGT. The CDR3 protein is CASSSKRTEAFF. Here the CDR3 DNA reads TGTGCCAGCAGTTCTAAGCGGACTGAAGCTTTCTTT.

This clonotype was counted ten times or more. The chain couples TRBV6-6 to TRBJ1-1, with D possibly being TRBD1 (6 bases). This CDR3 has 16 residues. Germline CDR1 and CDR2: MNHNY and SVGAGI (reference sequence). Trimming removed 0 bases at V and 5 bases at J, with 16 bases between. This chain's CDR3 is CASSYSSGGQGTEAFF. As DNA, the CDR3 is TGTGCCAGCAGTTACTCCAGCGGGGGGCAAGGGACTGAAGCTTTCTTT.

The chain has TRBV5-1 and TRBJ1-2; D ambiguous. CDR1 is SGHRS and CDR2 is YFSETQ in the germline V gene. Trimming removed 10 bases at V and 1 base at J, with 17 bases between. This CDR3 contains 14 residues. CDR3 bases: TGCGCCCCCACCGGAACAGAGATTAACTATGGCTACACCTTC. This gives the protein CAPTGTEINYGYTF.

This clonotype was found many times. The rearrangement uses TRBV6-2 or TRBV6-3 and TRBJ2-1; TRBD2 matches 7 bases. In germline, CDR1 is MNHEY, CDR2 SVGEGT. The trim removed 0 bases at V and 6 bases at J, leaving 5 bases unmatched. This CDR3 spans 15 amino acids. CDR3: CASSYSAGAGNEQFF. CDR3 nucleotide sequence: TGTGCCAGCAGTTACTCGGCGGGAGCAGGCAATGAGCAGTTCTTC.

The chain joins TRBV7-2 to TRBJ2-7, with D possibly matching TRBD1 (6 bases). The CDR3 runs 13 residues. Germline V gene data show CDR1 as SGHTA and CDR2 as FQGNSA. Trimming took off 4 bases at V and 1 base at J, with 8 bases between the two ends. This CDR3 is CASSSQGSYEQYF. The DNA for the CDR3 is TGTGCCAGCAGCTCCCAGGGGTCCTACGAGCAGTACTTC.

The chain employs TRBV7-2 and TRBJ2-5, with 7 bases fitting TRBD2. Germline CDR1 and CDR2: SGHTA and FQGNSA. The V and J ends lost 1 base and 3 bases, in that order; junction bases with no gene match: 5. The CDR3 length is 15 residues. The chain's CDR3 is CASSLGSSGKETQYF. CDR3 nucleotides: TGTGCCAGCAGCTTAGGCTCCAGCGGGAAAGAGACCCAGTACTTC.

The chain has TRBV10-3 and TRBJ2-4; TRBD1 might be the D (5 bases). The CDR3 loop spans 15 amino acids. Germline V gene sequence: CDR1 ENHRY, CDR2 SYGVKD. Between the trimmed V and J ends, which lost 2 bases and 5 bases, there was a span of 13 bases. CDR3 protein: CAISERKGMENIQYF. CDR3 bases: TGTGCCATCAGTGAGAGAAAGGGGATGGAAAACATTCAGTACTTC.

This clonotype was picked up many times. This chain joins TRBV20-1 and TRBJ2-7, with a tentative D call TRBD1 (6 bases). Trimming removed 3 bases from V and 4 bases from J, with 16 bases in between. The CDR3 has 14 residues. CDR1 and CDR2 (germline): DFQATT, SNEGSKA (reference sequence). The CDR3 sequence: CSARGWDTKYEQYF. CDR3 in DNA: TGCAGTGCTAGGGGATGGGACACAAAATACGAGCAGTACTTC.

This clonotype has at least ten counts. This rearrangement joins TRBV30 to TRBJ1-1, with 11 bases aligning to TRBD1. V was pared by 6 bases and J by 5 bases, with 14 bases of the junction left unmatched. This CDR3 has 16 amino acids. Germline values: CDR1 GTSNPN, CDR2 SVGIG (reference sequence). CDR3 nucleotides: TGTGCCTGTGCACGGACAGGGGGCCTTAGCGGGACTGAAGCTTTCTTT. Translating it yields CACARTGGLSGTEAFF. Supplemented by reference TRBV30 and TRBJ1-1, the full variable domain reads SQTIHQWPATLVQPVGSPLSLECTVEGTSNPNLYWYRQAAGRGLQLLFYSVGIGQISSEVPQNLSASRPQDRQFILSSKKLLLSDSGFYLCACARTGGLSGTEAFFGQGTRLTVV.

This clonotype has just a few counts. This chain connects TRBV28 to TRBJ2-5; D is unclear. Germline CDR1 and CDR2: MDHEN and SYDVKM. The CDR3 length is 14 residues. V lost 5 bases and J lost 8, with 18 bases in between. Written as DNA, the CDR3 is TGTGCCAGCAGTCCTCTGACCCGAAGGAAAACCCAGTACTTC. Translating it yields CASSPLTRRKTQYF.

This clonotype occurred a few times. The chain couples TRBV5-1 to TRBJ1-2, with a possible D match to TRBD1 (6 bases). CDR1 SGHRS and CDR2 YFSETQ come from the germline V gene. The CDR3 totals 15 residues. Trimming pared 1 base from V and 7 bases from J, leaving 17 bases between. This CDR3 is CASSLSTGLQGGYTF. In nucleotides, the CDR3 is TGCGCCAGCAGCTTGAGTACAGGTTTACAGGGTGGCTACACCTTC.

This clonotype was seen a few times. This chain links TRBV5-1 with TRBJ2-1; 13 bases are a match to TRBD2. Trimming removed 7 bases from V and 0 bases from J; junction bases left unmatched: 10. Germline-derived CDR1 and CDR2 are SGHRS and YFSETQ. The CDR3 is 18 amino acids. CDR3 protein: CASFSPLAGGSSYNEQFF. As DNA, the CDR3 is TGCGCCAGCTTTTCCCCACTAGCGGGAGGGAGCTCCTACAATGAGCAGTTCTTC.

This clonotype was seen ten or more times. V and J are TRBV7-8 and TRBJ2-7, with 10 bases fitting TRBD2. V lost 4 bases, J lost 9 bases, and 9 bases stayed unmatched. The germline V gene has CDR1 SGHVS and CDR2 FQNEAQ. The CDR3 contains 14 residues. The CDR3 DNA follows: TGTGCCAGCAGCTCTATGACTAGCGGGTCCGCGCAGTACTTC. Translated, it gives CASSSMTSGSAQYF.

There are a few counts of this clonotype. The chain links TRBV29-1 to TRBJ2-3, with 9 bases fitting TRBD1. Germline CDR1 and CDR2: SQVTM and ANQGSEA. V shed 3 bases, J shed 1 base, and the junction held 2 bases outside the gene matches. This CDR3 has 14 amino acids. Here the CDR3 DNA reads TGCAGCGTTGAGCGGGACAGGGGCACAGATACGCAGTATTTT. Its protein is CSVERDRGTDTQYF.

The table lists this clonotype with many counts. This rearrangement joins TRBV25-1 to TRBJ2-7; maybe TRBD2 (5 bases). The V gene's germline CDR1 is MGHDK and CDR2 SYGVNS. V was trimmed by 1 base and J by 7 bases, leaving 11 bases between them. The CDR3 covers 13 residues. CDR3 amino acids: CASSEFGVGEQYF. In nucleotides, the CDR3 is TGTGCCAGCAGTGAATTCGGGGTAGGAGAGCAGTACTTC.

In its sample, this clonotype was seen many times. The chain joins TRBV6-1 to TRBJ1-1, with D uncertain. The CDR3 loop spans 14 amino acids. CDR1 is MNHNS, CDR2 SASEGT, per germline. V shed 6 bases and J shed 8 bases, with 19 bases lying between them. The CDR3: CASREPGMQPEAFF. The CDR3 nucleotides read TGTGCCAGCAGAGAACCCGGGATGCAACCCGAAGCTTTCTTT.

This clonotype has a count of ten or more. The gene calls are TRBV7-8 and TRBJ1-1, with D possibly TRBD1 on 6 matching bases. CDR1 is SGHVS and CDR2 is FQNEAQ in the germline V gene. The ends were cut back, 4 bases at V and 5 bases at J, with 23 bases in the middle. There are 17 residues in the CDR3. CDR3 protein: CASSSSWGQLSSTEAFF. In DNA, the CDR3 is TGTGCCAGCAGCTCTAGTTGGGGACAACTCTCTTCGACTGAAGCTTTCTTT.

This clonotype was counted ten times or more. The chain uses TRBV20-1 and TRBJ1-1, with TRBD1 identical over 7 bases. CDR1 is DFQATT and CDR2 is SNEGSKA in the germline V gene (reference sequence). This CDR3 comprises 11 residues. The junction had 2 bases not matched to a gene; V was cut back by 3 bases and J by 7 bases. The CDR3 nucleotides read TGCAGTGCTAGCCGGGACAGTGAAGCTTTCTTT. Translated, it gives CSASRDSEAFF.

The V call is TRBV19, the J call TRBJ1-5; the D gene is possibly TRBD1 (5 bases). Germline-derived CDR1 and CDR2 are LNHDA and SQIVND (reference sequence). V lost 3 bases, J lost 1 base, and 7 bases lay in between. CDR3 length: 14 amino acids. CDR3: CASSIEGSNQPQHF. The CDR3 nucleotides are TGTGCCAGTAGTATCGAGGGGAGCAATCAGCCCCAGCATTTT.

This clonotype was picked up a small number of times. The CDR3 DNA is TGTGCCAGTAGTATTCTCGGGGGCGGGAGATACAATGAGCAGTTCTTC. Its translation is CASSILGGGRYNEQFF. V gene TRBV19 combines with J gene TRBJ2-1; weak D call: TRBD2 (7 bases). The CDR3 length is 16 residues. In germline, CDR1 is LNHDA, CDR2 SQIVND (reference sequence). Trimming shortened V by 3 bases and J by 4 bases, and 16 bases separated the two germline ends.

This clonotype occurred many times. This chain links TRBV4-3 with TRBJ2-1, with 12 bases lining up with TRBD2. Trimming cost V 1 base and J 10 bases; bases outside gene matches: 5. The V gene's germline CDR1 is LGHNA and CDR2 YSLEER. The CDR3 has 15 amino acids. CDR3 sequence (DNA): TGCGCCAGCAGCCAAGGACTAGCGGGAGCGAGAGAGCAGTTCTTC. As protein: CASSQGLAGAREQFF.

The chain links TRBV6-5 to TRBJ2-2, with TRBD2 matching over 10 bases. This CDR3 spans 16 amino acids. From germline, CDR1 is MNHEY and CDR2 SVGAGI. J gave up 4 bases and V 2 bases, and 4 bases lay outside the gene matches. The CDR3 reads CASSYPAGGRTGELFF. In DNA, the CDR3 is TGTGCCAGCAGTTACCCAGCGGGGGGGCGCACCGGGGAGCTGTTTTTT.

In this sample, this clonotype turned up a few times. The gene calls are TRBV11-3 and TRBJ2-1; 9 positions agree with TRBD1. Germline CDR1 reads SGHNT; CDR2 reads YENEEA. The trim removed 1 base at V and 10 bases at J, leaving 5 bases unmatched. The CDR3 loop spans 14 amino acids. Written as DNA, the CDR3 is TGTGCCAGCAGCTTAGGGGGACAGGGAAACGAGCAGTTCTTC. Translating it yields CASSLGGQGNEQFF.

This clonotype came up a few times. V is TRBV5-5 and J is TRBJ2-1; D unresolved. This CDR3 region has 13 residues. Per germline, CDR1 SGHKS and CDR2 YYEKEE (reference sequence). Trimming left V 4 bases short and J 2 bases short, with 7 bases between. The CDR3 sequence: CASSAGPYNEQFF. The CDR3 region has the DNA TGTGCCAGCAGCGCCGGGCCCTACAATGAGCAGTTCTTC.

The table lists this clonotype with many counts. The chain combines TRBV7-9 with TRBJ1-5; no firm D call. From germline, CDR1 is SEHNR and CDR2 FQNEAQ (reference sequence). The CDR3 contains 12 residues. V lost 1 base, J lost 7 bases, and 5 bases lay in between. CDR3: CASSLGPQPQHF. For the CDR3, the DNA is TGTGCCAGCAGCTTAGGCCCCCAGCCCCAGCATTTT. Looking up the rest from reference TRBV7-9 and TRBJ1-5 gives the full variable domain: DTGVSQNPRHKITKRGQNVTFRCDPISEHNRLYWYRQTLGQGPEFLTYFQNEAQLEKSRLLSDRFSAERPKGSFSTLEIQRTEQGDSAMYLCASSLGPQPQHFGDGTRLSIL.

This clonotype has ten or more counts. This CDR3 is CASRTPGSFEQYF. The CDR3 DNA follows: TGTGCCAGCAGGACACCGGGGAGTTTCGAGCAGTACTTC. J is TRBJ2-7 and V is TRBV7-2, with a possible D match to TRBD2 (5 bases). Germline V gene data show CDR1 as SGHTA and CDR2 as FQGNSA. The CDR3 sequence is 13 residues long. V lost 6 bases to trimming and J lost 6 bases, with 15 bases between them. Full variable domain (missing parts from reference TRBV7-2 and TRBJ2-7): GAGVSQSPSNKVTEKGKDVELRCDPISGHTALYWYRQSLGQGLEFLIYFQGNSAPDKSGLPSDRFSAERTGGSVSTLTIQRTQQEDSAVYLCASRTPGSFEQYFGPGTRLTVT.

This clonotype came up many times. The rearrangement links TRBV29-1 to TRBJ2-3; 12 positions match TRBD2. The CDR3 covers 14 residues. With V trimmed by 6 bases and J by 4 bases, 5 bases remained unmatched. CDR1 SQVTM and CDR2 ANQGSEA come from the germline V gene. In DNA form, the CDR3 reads TGCAGCGTCCGGACTAGCGGGGAACCAGATACGCAGTATTTT. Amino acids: CSVRTSGEPDTQYF.